This entry is about one T cell receptor (beta chain). This record belongs to a study of cytomegalovirus exposure and HLA in healthy donors. V shed 6 bases, J shed 2 bases, and the junction held 9 bases outside the gene matches. Germline V gene data show CDR1 as MNHNY and CDR2 as SVGAGI (reference sequence). CDR3 length: 16 amino acids. Vbeta (60) and Jbeta (13) primers were used in the PCR. Only in-frame clones appear in the TCRdb table, and some are missing; sequencing was by immunoSEQ multiplex PCR. The sample lists around 140,000 clones, roughly 77% seen once, with 2.5% to 4% in the top ten. This chain connects TRBV6-6 to TRBJ2-3; 9 nucleotides align to TRBD2. The specimen was PBMCs. The receptor's source is a man aged 40-49 years in good health and CMV-seronegative. The CDR3 spells CASRVGVAGATDTQYF. The DNA of the CDR3 is TGTGCCAGCAGGGTGGGGGTAGCGGGGGCCACAGATACGCAGTATTTT.